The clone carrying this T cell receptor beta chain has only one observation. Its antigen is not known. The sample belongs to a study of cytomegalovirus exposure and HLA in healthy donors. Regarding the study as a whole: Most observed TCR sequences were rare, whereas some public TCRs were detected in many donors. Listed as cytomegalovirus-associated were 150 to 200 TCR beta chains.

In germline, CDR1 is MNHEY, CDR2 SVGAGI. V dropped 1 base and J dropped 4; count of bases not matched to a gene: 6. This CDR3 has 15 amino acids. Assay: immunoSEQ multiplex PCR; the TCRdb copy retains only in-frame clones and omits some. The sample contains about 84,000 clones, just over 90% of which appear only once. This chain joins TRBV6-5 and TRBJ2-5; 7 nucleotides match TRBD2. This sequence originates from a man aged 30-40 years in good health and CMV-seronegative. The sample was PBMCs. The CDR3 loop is CASSYYREVIETQYF. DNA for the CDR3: TGTGCCAGCAGTTACTACCGGGAGGTAATAGAGACCCAGTACTTC.